The sequence of this T cell receptor beta chain was determined in a study of T-cell reconstitution after alpha-beta-depleted transplantation in children. This clonotype was observed a handful of times. Losses at the gene ends were 2 bases for V and 5 bases for J; bases not matched to a gene: 7. Germline V CDR1 and CDR2: SGHTA, FQGNSA. This CDR3 spans 15 amino acids. Library preparation (for TCRbeta) was performed with unique molecular identifiers. MiXCR, run by TCRdb on the PCR reads, gives a single entry per CDR3 protein. Seen here are about 420,000 distinct CDR3 sequences, 16% observed once, and the top ten hold 29%.

This chain joins TRBV7-2 and TRBJ2-5; 8 nucleotides match TRBD1. This TCR was recovered from a boy younger than two who had a stem cell transplant for Wiskott-Aldrich syndrome, so the T cells may come from the graft donor. The sample was PBMCs, mostly from graft donor cells, taken 360 days after TCRalphabeta/CD19-depleted stem cell transplant. The CDR3 DNA follows: TGTGCCAGCAGCTTACCTTGGACAGGGTGGGAGACCCAGTACTTC. Translating gives CASSLPWTGWETQYF. Looking up the rest from reference TRBV7-2 and TRBJ2-5 gives the full variable domain: GAGVSQSPSNKVTEKGKDVELRCDPISGHTALYWYRQSLGQGLEFLIYFQGNSAPDKSGLPSDRFSAERTGGSVSTLTIQRTQQEDSAVYLCASSLPWTGWETQYFGPGTRLLVL.